This TCR beta chain is drawn from a study of T-cell reconstitution after alpha-beta-depleted transplantation in children. Germline assignment: CDR1 SGHAT and CDR2 FQNNGV. Between the trimmed V and J ends, which lost 4 bases and 2 bases, there was a span of 9 bases. There are 13 residues in the CDR3. Preparation of the TCRbeta library was carried out with unique molecular identifiers. TCRdb fed the PCR reads into MiXCR, producing one record per CDR3 protein. The sample records around 440,000 distinct CDR3 sequences, 8% to 11% being singletons. This clonotype was picked up a small number of times. The antigen is not known. The study, taken as a whole, reports: About two months after transplant, alpha-beta T cells reportedly came from several hundred expanded graft clones. Hyperexpanded clones declined; after one year, newly produced T cells mostly supplied diversity. Recipient T cells and thymic progenitors that survived were the source of the high TCRbeta diversity seen at day 60 in some patients.

This specimen was PBMCs, taken before TCRalphabeta/CD19-depleted stem cell transplant. The chain is built from TRBV11-2 and TRBJ2-7; no definite D call. The TCR originated in a child aged 2-15 years with inherited bone marrow failure, due to receive a stem cell transplant. CDR3 sequence: CASSWFFPYEQYF. CDR3 DNA sequence: TGTGCCAGCAGCTGGTTTTTTCCCTACGAGCAGTACTTC. Drawing the rest from reference TRBV11-2 and TRBJ2-7, the complete variable domain is EAGVAQSPRYKIIEKRQSVAFWCNPISGHATLYWYQQILGQGPKLLIQFQNNGVVDDSQLPKDRFSAERLKGVDSTLKIQPAKLEDSAVYLCASSWFFPYEQYFGPGTRLTVT.